This TCR beta chain was profiled in a study of response to subunit inactivated influenza vaccine. TCRdb passed the RT-PCR reads through MiXCR, listing each CDR3 protein once. This sample has some 200,000 distinct CDR3 sequences, with around 12% found just once. In its sample, this clonotype was seen a few times. The same data also contributed to another study, on T cells expressing NK-cell markers. From that report: TCR beta cDNA was made by 5'RACE template switching with UMIs. The TCR beta repertoires originated in sorted CD3+CD56+NKG2C+, CD3+CD56+NKG2C- and CD3+CD56-NKG2C+ T cells. In a handful of donors, dominant CD3+CD56+NKG2C+ clonotypes ranked among the top 10 CD8+ clonotypes. These same clonotypes (in several donors) also led the CD3+CD56-NKG2C+ fraction. Whether expanded NKG2C+ T cell clones were HCMV-specific remained unclear.

This sequence was found in a man aged 50 to 60 who received an inactivated influenza vaccine. This material consisted of CD8+ T cells sorted from PBMCs, taken 12 days after vaccination.

The CDR3 reads CSVDAGGLTGAYGEQFF. The CDR3 DNA follows: TGCAGCGTTGACGCCGGGGGACTCACGGGGGCCTACGGGGAGCAGTTCTTC. V is TRBV29-1 and J is TRBJ2-1; TRBD1 or TRBD2 may be the D gene (6 bases each). Germline V CDR1 and CDR2: SQVTM, ANQGSEA. V lost 3 bases and J 10 bases, leaving 28 bases between the germline ends. The CDR3 contains 17 residues.